This T cell receptor beta chain emerged from a study of T cells in Graves' hyperthyroidism and ophthalmopathy. Notes on the study in general: Most clonotypes that expanded in the thyroid above 0.001 also showed up in blood.

Exclusion criteria comprised uncontrolled infection, other autoimmune disease, pregnancy or lactation. Diagnosing involved the use of clinical symptoms, serum thyroxine and TRAb, thyroid ultrasound and orbital computed tomography. The V and J ends lost 0 bases and 4 bases respectively, with 10 bases between them. The CDR3 contains 15 residues. The V gene's germline CDR1 is LNHNV and CDR2 YYDKDF (reference sequence). For this clonotype: Its antigen is not known.

The investigators amplified TCR beta CDR3 regions from RNA transcripts. The HTBI primer set served for first-round RT-PCR of the TCR CDR3. TCRdb passed the multiplex PCR reads through MiXCR, listing each CDR3 protein once. This table has about 560,000 distinct CDR3 sequences, around 17% appearing once. V and J are TRBV15 and TRBJ1-5; D unresolved. The origin of this receptor is a young woman with Graves' hyperthyroidism. Sequencing was carried out using blood. The CDR3 sequence: CATSRDLATNQPQHF. CDR3 nucleotides: TGTGCCACCAGCAGAGATCTAGCCACTAATCAGCCCCAGCATTTT.